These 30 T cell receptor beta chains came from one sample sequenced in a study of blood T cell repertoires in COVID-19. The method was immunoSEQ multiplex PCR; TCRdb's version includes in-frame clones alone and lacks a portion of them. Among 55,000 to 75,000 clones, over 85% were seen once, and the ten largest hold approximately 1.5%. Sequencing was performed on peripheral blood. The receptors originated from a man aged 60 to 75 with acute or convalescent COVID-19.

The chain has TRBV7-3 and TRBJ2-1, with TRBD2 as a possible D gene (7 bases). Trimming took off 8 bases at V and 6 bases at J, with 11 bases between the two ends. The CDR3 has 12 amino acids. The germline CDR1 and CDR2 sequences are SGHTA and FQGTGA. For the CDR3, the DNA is TGTGCCAGCGGGCGGGGGCTCAATGAGCAGTTCTTC. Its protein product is CASGRGLNEQFF.

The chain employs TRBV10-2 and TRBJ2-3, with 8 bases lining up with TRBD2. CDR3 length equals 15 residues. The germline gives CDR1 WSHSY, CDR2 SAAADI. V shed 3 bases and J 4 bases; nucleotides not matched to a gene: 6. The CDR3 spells CASSDPGGDADTQYF. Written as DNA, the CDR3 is TGCGCCAGCAGTGACCCCGGGGGGGATGCAGATACGCAGTATTTT.

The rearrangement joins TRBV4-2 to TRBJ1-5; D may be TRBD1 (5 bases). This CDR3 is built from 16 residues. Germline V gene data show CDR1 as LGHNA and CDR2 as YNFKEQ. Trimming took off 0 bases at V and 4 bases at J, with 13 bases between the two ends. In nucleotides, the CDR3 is TGTGCCAGCAGCCAAGATAATACAGGTCCTAATCAGCCCCAGCATTTT. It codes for CASSQDNTGPNQPQHF.

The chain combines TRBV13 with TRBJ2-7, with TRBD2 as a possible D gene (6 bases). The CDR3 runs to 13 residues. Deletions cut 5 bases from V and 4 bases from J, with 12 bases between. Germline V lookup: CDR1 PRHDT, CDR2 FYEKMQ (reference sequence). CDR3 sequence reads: CASSLDRGYEQYF. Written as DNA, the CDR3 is TGTGCCAGCAGCCTAGACCGGGGGTACGAGCAGTACTTC. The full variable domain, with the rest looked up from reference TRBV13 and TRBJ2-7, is AAGVIQSPRHLIKEKRETATLKCYPIPRHDTVYWYQQGPGQDPQFLISFYEKMQSDKGSIPDRFSAQQFSDYHSELNMSSLELGDSALYFCASSLDRGYEQYFGPGTRLTVT.

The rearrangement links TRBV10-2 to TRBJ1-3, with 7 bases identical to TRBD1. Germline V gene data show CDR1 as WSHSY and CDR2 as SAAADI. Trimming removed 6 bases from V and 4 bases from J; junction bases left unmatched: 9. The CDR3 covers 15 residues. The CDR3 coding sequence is TGCGCCAGCAGACCAGACAGGGCGGCGGGAAACACCATATATTTT. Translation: CASRPDRAAGNTIYF.

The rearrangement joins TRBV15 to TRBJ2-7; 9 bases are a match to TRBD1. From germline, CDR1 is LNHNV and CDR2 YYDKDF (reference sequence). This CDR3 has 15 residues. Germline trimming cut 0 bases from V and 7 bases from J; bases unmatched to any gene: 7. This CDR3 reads CATSRDGQGPPEQYF. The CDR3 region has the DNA TGTGCCACCAGCAGAGACGGACAGGGGCCTCCGGAGCAGTACTTC.

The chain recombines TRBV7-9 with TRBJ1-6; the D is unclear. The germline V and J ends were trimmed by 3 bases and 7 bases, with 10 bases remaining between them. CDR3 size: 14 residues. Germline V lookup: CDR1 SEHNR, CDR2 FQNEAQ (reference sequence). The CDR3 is CASSFDTENSPLHF. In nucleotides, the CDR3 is TGTGCCAGCAGCTTCGATACAGAAAATTCACCCCTCCACTTT.

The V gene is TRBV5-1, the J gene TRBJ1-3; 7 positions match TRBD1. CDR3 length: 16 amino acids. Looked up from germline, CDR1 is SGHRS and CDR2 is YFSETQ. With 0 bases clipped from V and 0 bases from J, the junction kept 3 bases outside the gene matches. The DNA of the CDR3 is TGCGCCAGCAGCTTGGGGGGGACAGACTCTGGAAACACCATATATTTT. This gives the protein CASSLGGTDSGNTIYF.

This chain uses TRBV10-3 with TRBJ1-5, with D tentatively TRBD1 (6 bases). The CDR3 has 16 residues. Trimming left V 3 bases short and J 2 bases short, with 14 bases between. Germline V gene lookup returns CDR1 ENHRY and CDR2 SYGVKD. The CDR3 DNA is TGTGCCATCAGTGACTCCTTAGGGGGGGGCAATCAGCCCCAGCATTTT. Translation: CAISDSLGGGNQPQHF.

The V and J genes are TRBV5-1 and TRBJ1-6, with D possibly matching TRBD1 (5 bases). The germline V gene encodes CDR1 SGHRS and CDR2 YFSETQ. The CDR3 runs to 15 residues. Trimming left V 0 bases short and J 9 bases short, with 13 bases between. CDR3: CASSLDRDGSSPLHF. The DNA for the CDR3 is TGCGCCAGCAGCTTGGATCGGGACGGGAGTTCACCCCTCCACTTT.

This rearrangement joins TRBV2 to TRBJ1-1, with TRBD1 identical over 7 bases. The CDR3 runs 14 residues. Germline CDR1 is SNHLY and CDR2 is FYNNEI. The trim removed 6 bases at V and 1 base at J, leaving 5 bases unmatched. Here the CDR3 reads CASRYRGRNTEAFF. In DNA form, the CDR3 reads TGTGCCAGCAGGTACAGGGGTAGGAACACTGAAGCTTTCTTT.

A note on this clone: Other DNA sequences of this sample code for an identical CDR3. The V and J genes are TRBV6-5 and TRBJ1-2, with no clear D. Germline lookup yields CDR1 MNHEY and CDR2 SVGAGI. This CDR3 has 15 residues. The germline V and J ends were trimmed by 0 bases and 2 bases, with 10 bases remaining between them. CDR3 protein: CASSYSPGGNYGYTF. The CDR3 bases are TGTGCCAGCAGTTACTCACCGGGAGGGAACTATGGCTACACCTTC.

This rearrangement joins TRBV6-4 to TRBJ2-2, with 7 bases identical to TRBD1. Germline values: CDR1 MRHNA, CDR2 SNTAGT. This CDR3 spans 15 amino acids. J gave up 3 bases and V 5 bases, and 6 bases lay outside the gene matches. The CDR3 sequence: CASSPTTGHTGELFF. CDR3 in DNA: TGTGCCAGCAGTCCTACGACAGGGCACACCGGGGAGCTGTTTTTT.

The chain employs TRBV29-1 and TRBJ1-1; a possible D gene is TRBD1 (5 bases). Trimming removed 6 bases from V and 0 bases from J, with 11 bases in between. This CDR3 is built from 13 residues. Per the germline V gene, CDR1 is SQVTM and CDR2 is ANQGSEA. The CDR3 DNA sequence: TGCAGCGTCCCCCAGGGTGTGAACACTGAAGCTTTCTTT. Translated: CSVPQGVNTEAFF. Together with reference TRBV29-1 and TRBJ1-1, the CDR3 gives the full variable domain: SAVISQKPSRDICQRGTSLTIQCQVDSQVTMMFWYRQQPGQSLTLIATANQGSEATYESGFVIDKFPISRPNLTFSTLTVSNMSPEDSSIYLCSVPQGVNTEAFFGQGTRLTVV.

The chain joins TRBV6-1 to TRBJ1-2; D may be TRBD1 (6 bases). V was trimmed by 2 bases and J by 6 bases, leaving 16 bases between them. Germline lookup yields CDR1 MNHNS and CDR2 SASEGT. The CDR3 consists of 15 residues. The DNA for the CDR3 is TGTGCCAGCAGTGAAATTTTGACAGGACGGAATGGCTACACCTTC. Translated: CASSEILTGRNGYTF.

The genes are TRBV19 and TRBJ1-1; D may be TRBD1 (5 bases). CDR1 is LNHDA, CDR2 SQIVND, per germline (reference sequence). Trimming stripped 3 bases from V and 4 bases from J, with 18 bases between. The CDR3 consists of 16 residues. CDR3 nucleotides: TGTGCCAGTAGTATCAGGGTGGGGGGAGGAAGCACTGAAGCTTTCTTT. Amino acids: CASSIRVGGGSTEAFF.

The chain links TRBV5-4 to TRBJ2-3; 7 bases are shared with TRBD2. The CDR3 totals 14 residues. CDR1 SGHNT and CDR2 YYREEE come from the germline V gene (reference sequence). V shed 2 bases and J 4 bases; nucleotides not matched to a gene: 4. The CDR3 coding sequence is TGTGCCAGCAGCTTCGGACTAGACCCAGATACGCAGTATTTT. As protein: CASSFGLDPDTQYF.

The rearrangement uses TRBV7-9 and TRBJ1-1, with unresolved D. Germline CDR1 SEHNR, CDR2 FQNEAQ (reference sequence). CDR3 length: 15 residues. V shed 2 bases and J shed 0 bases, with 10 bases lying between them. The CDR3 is CASSLLTGVNTEAFF. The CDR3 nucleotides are TGTGCCAGCAGCTTATTAACGGGAGTGAACACTGAAGCTTTCTTT.

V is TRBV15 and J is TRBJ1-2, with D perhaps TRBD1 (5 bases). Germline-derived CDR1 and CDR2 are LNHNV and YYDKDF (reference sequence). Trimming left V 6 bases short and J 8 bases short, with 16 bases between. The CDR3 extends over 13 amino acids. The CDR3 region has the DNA TGTGCCACCAGACAGGCTTCCGAAGAAGGCTACACCTTC. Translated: CATRQASEEGYTF. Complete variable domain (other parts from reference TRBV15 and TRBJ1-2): DAMVIQNPRYQVTQFGKPVTLSCSQTLNHNVMYWYQQKSSQAPKLLFHYYDKDFNNEADTPDNFQSRRPNTSFCFLDIRSPGLGDTAMYLCATRQASEEGYTFGSGTRLTVV.

CDR3 loop: CASSQALNYGYTF. The CDR3 DNA sequence: TGTGCCAGCAGCCAGGCTCTTAACTATGGCTACACCTTC. The chain links TRBV4-2 to TRBJ1-2; no definite D call. Germline V gene sequence: CDR1 LGHNA, CDR2 YNFKEQ. V lost 3 bases and J lost 1, with 6 bases in between. The CDR3 extends over 13 amino acids.

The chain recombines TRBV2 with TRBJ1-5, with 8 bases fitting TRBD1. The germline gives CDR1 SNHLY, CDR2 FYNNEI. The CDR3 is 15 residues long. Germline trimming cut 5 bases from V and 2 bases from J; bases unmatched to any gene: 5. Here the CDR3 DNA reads TGTGCCAGCAGTTCTCCAGGGGGCGGCAATCAGCCCCAGCATTTT. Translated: CASSSPGGGNQPQHF.

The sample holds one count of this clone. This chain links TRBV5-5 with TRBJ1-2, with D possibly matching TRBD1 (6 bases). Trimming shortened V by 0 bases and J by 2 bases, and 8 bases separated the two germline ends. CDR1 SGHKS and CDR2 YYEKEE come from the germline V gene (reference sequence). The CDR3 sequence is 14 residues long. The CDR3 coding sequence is TGTGCCAGCAGCTTGGCCGGACAGAACTATGGCTACACCTTC. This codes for CASSLAGQNYGYTF.

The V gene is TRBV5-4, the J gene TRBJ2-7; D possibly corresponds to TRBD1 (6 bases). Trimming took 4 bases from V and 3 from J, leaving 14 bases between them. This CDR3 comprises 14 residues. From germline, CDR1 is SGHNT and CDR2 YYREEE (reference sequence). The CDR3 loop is CASSPFGQSYEQYF. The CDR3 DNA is TGTGCCAGCAGCCCCTTCGGACAGAGCTACGAGCAGTACTTC.

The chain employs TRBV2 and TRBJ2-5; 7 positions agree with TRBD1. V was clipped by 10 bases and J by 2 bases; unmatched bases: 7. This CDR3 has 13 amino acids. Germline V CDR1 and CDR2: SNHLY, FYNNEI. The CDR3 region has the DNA TGTGCCACCTCGAGGGGGCAGCAAGAGACCCAGTACTTC. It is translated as CATSRGQQETQYF.

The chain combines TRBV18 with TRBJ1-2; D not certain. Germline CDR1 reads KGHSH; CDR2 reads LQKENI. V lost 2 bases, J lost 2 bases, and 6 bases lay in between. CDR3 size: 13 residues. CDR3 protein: CASSPEANYGYTF. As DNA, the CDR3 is TGTGCCAGCTCACCAGAAGCCAACTATGGCTACACCTTC.

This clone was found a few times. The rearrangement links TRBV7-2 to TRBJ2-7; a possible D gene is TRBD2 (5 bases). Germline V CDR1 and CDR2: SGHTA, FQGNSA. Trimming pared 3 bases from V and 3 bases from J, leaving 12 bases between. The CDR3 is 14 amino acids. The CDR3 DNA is TGTGCCAGCAGCTTCCAAGGAGGCCGCTACGAGCAGTACTTC. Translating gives CASSFQGGRYEQYF.

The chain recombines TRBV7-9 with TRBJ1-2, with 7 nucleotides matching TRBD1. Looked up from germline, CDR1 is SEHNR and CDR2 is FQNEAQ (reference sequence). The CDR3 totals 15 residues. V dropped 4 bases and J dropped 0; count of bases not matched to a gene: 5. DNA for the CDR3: TGTGCCAGCAGCTCCGGGGACAGTCCTAACTATGGCTACACCTTC. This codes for CASSSGDSPNYGYTF.

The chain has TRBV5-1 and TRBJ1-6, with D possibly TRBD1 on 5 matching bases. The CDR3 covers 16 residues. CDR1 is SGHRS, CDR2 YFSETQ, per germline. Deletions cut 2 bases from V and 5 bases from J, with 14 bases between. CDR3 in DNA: TGCGCCAGCAGCTTTTCGGGGGAGGCAAATAATTCACCCCTCCACTTT. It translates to CASSFSGEANNSPLHF.

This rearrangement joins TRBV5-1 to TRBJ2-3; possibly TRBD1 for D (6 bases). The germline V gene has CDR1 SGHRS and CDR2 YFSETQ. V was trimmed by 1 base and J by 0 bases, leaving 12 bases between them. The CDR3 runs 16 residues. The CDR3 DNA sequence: TGCGCCAGCAGCTTGCAGGGGATCCCGAGCACAGATACGCAGTATTTT. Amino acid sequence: CASSLQGIPSTDTQYF.

CDR3 region: CASSVEVGGQRGRDGYTF. The CDR3 DNA is TGTGCCAGCAGCGTAGAGGTTGGCGGGCAGAGAGGGAGGGATGGCTACACCTTC. V and J are TRBV9 and TRBJ1-2, with D unclear. Trimming took off 0 bases at V and 6 bases at J, with 24 bases between the two ends. CDR1 SGDLS and CDR2 YYNGEE come from the germline V gene. CDR3 length equals 18 residues.